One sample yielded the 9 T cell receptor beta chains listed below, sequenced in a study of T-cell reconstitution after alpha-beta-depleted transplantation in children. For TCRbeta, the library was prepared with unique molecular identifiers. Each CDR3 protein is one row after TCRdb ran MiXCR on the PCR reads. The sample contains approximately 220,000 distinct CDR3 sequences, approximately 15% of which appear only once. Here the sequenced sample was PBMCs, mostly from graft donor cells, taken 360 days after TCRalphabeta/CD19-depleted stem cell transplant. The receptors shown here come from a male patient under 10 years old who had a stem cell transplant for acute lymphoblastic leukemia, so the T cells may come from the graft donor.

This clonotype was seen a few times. This CDR3 is CASSYSGGVRETQYF. The DNA for the CDR3 is TGTGCCAGCAGTTACTCGGGCGGCGTTAGGGAGACCCAGTACTTC. The chain carries TRBV6-5 and TRBJ2-5; D remains ambiguous. The V end lost 0 bases, the J end lost 5 bases, and 13 bases lay between the germline ends. The CDR3 runs to 15 residues. Germline CDR1 is MNHEY and CDR2 is SVGAGI.

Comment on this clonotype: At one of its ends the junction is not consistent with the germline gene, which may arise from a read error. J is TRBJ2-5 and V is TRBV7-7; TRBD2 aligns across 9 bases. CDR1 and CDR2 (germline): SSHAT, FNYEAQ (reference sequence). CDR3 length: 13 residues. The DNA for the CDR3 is TGTGCTAGCAGCCGCCTAGCGGGGGAGACCCAGTACTTC. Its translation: CASSRLAGETQYF.

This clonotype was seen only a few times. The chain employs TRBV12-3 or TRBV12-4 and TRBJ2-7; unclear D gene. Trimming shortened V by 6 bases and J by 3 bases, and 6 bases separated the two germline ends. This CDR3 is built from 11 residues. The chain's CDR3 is CASRIGYEQYF. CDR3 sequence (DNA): TGTGCCAGCAGAATAGGCTACGAGCAGTACTTC.

CDR3 in amino acids: CASSLMFTEAFF. The CDR3 region has the DNA TGTGCCAGCAGCTTGATGTTCACTGAAGCTTTCTTT. This chain connects TRBV5-5 to TRBJ1-1; D is unclear. CDR1 is SGHKS, CDR2 YYEKEE, per germline (reference sequence). V shed 1 base and J shed 4 bases, with 5 bases lying between them. The CDR3 contains 12 residues.

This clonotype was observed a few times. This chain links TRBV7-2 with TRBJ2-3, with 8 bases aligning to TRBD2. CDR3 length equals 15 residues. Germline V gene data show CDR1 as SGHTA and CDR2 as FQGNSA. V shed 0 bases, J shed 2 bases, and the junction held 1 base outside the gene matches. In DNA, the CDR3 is TGTGCCAGCAGCTTAGCTAGCGGGGTCACAGATACGCAGTATTTT. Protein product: CASSLASGVTDTQYF.

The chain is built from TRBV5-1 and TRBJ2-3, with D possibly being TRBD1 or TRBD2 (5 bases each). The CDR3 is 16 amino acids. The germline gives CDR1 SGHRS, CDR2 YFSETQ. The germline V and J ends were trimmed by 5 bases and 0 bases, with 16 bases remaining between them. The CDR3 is CASSLREGQSTDTQYF. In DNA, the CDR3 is TGCGCCAGCAGTCTGAGAGAGGGGCAGAGCACAGATACGCAGTATTTT.

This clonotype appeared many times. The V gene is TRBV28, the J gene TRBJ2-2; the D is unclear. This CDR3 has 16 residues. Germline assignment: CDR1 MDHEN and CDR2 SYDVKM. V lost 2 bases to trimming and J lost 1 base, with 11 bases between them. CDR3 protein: CASSLSLTVNTGELFF. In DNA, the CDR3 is TGTGCCAGCAGTTTAAGTCTCACCGTGAACACCGGGGAGCTGTTTTTT.

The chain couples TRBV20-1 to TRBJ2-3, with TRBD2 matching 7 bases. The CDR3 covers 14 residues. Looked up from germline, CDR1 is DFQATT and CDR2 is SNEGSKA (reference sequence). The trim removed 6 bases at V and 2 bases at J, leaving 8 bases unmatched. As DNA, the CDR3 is TGCAGTGCGGCCGGGACTACCAACACAGATACGCAGTATTTT. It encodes CSAAGTTNTDTQYF.

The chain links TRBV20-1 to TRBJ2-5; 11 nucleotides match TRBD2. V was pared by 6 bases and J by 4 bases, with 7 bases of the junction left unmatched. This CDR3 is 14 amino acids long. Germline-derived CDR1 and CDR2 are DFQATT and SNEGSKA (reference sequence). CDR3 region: CSAPPGTSGETQYF. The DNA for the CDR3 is TGCAGTGCCCCCCCCGGGACTAGCGGAGAGACCCAGTACTTC.